These T cell receptor beta chains were read from a single sample in a study of human T cells and chemical hapten exposure. MiXCR was run by TCRdb on the RACE reads, yielding one entry per CDR3 protein. This table holds 240,000 or so distinct CDR3 sequences, approximately 8.4% found once. The sequencing used whole blood, collected in connection with sensitization to the hapten diphenylcyclopropenone (DPC). The receptors derive from a woman in her thirties or forties with alopecia areata. Some clones in this sample may be carry-over from other donors' samples. Both conserved end residues are trimmed from each CDR3. D genes are given only for firm matches. Size tells how often a clone was seen (once, few, many) or the class of an expanded clone, and some rows leave it out.

clone size: few
CDR3 length: 13
V gene: TRBV24-1
J gene: TRBJ2-7
D gene: TRBD2
CDR3 protein: ATSDGGRPPYEQY

clone size: few
CDR3 length: 11
V gene: TRBV6-6
J gene: TRBJ2-7
D gene: TRBD2
CDR3 protein: ASRSSGSYEQY

clone size: NA
CDR3 length: 14
V gene: TRBV5-1
J gene: TRBJ2-7
D gene: TRBD2
CDR3 protein: ASSFTGTSGIYEQY

clone size: few
CDR3 length: 11
V gene: TRBV4-2
J gene: TRBJ2-1
D gene: NA
CDR3 protein: ASSQEGYNEQF

clone size: NA
CDR3 length: 12
V gene: TRBV7-2
J gene: TRBJ2-7
D gene: NA
CDR3 protein: ASSLVIGGGEQY

clone size: few
CDR3 length: 16
V gene: TRBV6-2/TRBV6-3
J gene: TRBJ1-5
D gene: NA
CDR3 protein: ASTSLHVPGASNQPQH

clone size: few
CDR3 length: 11
V gene: TRBV18
J gene: TRBJ1-1
D gene: TRBD1
CDR3 protein: ASSGTENTEAF

clone size: few
CDR3 length: 10
V gene: TRBV20-1
J gene: TRBJ2-7
D gene: NA
CDR3 protein: SARRSSYEQY

clone size: few
CDR3 length: 10
V gene: TRBV20-1
J gene: TRBJ2-7
D gene: NA
CDR3 protein: SARDRVDEQY

clone size: NA
CDR3 length: 11
V gene: TRBV10-2
J gene: TRBJ1-1
D gene: TRBD1
CDR3 protein: ASRDRENTEAF

clone size: NA
CDR3 length: 17
V gene: TRBV6-2/TRBV6-3
J gene: TRBJ2-2
D gene: NA
CDR3 protein: ASSSGAYVGNDGTGELF

clone size: few
CDR3 length: 11
V gene: TRBV7-9
J gene: TRBJ2-1
D gene: TRBD2
CDR3 protein: ASRAGLNNEQF

clone size: many
CDR3 length: 15
V gene: TRBV28
J gene: TRBJ1-1
D gene: NA
CDR3 protein: ASSSYGGTRGNTEAF

clone size: many
CDR3 length: 11
V gene: TRBV5-1
J gene: TRBJ2-7
D gene: NA
CDR3 protein: ASSGILSREQY

clone size: NA
CDR3 length: 10
V gene: TRBV10-3
J gene: TRBJ2-1
D gene: TRBD1
CDR3 protein: AITPTGYEQF

clone size: many
CDR3 length: 14
V gene: TRBV24-1
J gene: TRBJ2-5
D gene: TRBD2
CDR3 protein: ATSESGLAVQETQY

clone size: NA
CDR3 length: 14
V gene: TRBV6-9
J gene: TRBJ2-7
D gene: TRBD1
CDR3 protein: ASSYWDRGSSYEQY

clone size: many
CDR3 length: 11
V gene: TRBV6-6
J gene: TRBJ2-7
D gene: NA
CDR3 protein: ASSYSQGYEQY

clone size: few
CDR3 length: 12
V gene: TRBV12-3/TRBV12-4
J gene: TRBJ1-6
D gene: NA
CDR3 protein: ASSFLPGAQPLH

clone size: few
CDR3 length: 12
V gene: TRBV29-1
J gene: TRBJ2-7
D gene: TRBD2
CDR3 protein: SVAGTRGRNEQY

clone size: NA
CDR3 length: 12
V gene: TRBV12-3/TRBV12-4
J gene: TRBJ1-6
D gene: NA
CDR3 protein: ASSFGQLNSPLH

clone size: many
CDR3 length: 11
V gene: TRBV6-2/TRBV6-3
J gene: TRBJ1-2
D gene: TRBD1
CDR3 protein: AALGQGAEGYT

clone size: NA
CDR3 length: 11
V gene: TRBV6-6
J gene: TRBJ1-4
D gene: NA
CDR3 protein: ASTRVMGEKLF

clone size: NA
CDR3 length: 11
V gene: TRBV29-1
J gene: TRBJ2-7
D gene: NA
CDR3 protein: SVWEGTTYEQY

clone size: few
CDR3 length: 12
V gene: TRBV6-2/TRBV6-3
J gene: TRBJ2-7
D gene: NA
CDR3 protein: ASSLRGGTYEQY

clone size: many
CDR3 length: 12
V gene: TRBV7-2
J gene: TRBJ2-1
D gene: NA
CDR3 protein: ASSLLGAYNEQF

clone size: few
CDR3 length: 12
V gene: TRBV6-1
J gene: TRBJ2-7
D gene: NA
CDR3 protein: ASSAAGISYEQY

clone size: NA
CDR3 length: 14
V gene: TRBV3-1
J gene: TRBJ2-3
D gene: TRBD2
CDR3 protein: ASSQATSGSTDTQY

clone size: few
CDR3 length: 15
V gene: TRBV20-1
J gene: TRBJ2-7
D gene: TRBD1
CDR3 protein: SARGGDRGLGPYEQY

clone size: NA
CDR3 length: 12
V gene: TRBV6-5
J gene: TRBJ1-1
D gene: NA
CDR3 protein: ASTLTGGHTEAF